This is a list of T cell receptor beta chains from one sample in a study of T cells in Graves' hyperthyroidism and ophthalmopathy. TCRdb reprocessed the multiplex PCR reads with MiXCR, giving one entry per CDR3 protein. The sample contains about 420,000 distinct CDR3 sequences, about 15% of which appear only once. Sequencing was performed on blood. The receptors stem from a woman between 18 and 30 years old with Graves' hyperthyroidism. The conserved cysteine and the conserved F or W are not part of the CDR3 here. Size tells how often a clone was seen (once, few, many) or the class of an expanded clone, and some rows leave it out.

TRBJ1-1,TRBV7-2,few,ASSLYYFEQSEAF
TRBJ2-5,TRBV6-1,many,ASSYRASGSETQY
TRBJ2-3,TRBV29-1,once,SVSQVTDTQY
TRBJ2-1,TRBV4-2,.,ASSQDLVLAGTNEQF
TRBJ2-1,TRBV5-5,.,ASSDGLAGESLLF
TRBJ1-1,TRBV28,many,ASNKLTGDTEAF
TRBJ2-1,TRBV6-2/TRBV6-3,.,VSSERPTSGGGNEQF
TRBJ1-1,TRBV3-1,many,ASSSTGQGGTEAF
TRBJ1-2,TRBV27,many,ASTPGPGQGYYGYT
TRBJ2-1,TRBV20-1,.,STARELGTGRNEQF
TRBJ2-7,TRBV27,many,ASSLRRESYEQY
TRBJ1-2,TRBV4-1,many,ASSQLANYGYT
TRBJ1-2,TRBV29-1,few,SDADGFNGYT
TRBJ2-7,TRBV11-2,many,ASSLTLYQGAVEQY
TRBJ1-1,TRBV2,many,ASSGPGHGNTEAF